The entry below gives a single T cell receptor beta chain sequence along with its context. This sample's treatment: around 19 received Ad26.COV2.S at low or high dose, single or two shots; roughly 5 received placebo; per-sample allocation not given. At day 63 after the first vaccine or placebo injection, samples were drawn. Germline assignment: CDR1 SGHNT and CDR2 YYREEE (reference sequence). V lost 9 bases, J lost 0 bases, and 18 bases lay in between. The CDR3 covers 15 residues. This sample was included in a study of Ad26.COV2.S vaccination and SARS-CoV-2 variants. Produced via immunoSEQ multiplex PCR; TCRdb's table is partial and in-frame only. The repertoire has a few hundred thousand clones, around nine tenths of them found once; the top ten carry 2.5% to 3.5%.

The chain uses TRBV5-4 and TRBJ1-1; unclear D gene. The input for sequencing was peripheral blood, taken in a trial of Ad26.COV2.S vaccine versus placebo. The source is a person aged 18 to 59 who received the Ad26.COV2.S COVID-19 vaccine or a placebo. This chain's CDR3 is CAISGSANMNTEAFF. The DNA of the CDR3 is TGTGCCATCTCGGGGTCGGCTAATATGAACACTGAAGCTTTCTTT.